Described below is a single T cell receptor (beta chain) sequence and its context. No antigen is known for it. CDR1 and CDR2 from the germline V gene are DFQATT and SNEGSKA (reference sequence). This CDR3 is 17 amino acids long. Between the trimmed V and J ends, which lost 3 bases and 3 bases, there was a span of 18 bases. The sample comes from a study of T cell repertoires in aging, cancer and after chemotherapy. Study summary: Repeat sampling of healthy donors over several months to years showed clear clonal overlap. About 8.9 million TCR reads made up the full dataset.

Rearranged V-D-J TRB sequences were amplified with a mixed TRB-A/B primer pool. TCRdb fed the multiplex PCR reads into MiXCR, producing one record per CDR3 protein. The data contain over 10,000 distinct CDR3 sequences, roughly 25% of them singletons. TCR beta rearrangements were amplified from peripheral blood genomic DNA. Study-wide results and caveats: Compared with age-matched healthy donors, untreated hematological or solid cancer patients showed higher blood TCR clonality. Loss of evenness, beyond lost richness, contributed to age-related TCR diversity decline in cancer patients.

The V gene is TRBV20-1, the J gene TRBJ1-6; D is perhaps TRBD1 (5 bases). Sample: blood. The TCR sequence derives from a human donor in good health. CDR3 region: CSASSNSGTLYNSPLHF. CDR3 sequence (DNA): TGCAGTGCTAGTTCCAATTCAGGGACTCTCTATAATTCACCCCTCCACTTT.